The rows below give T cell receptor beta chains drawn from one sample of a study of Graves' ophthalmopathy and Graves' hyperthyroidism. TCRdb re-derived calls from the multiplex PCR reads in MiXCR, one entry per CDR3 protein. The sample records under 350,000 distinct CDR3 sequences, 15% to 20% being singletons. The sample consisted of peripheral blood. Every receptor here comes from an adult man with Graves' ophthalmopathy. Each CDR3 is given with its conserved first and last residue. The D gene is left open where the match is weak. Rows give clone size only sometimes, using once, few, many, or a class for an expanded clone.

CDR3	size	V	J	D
CASSYGTASGNTIYF	-	TRBV6-2/TRBV6-3	TRBJ1-3	TRBD1
CASSYLRGGVVDTGELFF	many	TRBV6-2/TRBV6-3	TRBJ2-2	TRBD2
CSVEARSANTGELFF	many	TRBV29-1	TRBJ2-2	-
CAISDPRDSYDQYF	-	TRBV10-3	TRBJ2-5	TRBD1
CASSESGRVDGYTF	once	TRBV6-1	TRBJ1-2	-
CASSFSGAQYF	many	TRBV28	TRBJ2-5	-
CASSSPPGLEGYTF	-	TRBV12-3/TRBV12-4	TRBJ1-2	-
CASSSSTGSSYEQYF	few	TRBV5-1	TRBJ2-7	-
CSAPGQGIYEQYF	many	TRBV20-1	TRBJ2-7	TRBD1
CASSQDVGASNQPQHF	-	TRBV4-1	TRBJ1-5	-
CASSFTGRETQYF	-	TRBV6-5	TRBJ2-5	-
CASSYSIFGNTIYF	once	TRBV30	TRBJ1-3	-
CASSSRHLNYGYTF	many	TRBV28	TRBJ1-2	-
CASRRGTSSFYGYTF	few	TRBV6-1	TRBJ1-2	-
CASRSGTGGKIGYTF	many	TRBV6-1	TRBJ1-2	TRBD1
CASSYLTSGEGQETQYF	many	TRBV6-5	TRBJ2-5	TRBD2
CAWSVELGALEQFF	-	TRBV30	-	-
CASSLTGAEPQHF	many	TRBV27	TRBJ1-5	-
CASSLEGRTANYGYTF	many	TRBV11-2	TRBJ1-2	-
CASSLARVGSTEAFF	many	TRBV7-9	TRBJ1-1	-
CASSQDIQGAGQPQHF	few	TRBV4-3	TRBJ1-5	TRBD1
CASSSSGEQYF	many	TRBV7-6	TRBJ2-7	-
CSASHRSNQPQHF	many	TRBV20-1	TRBJ1-5	-
CASSPPQENSPLHF	many	TRBV18	TRBJ1-6	-
CASSVTGGNNEKLFF	many	TRBV6-1	TRBJ1-4	TRBD1
CSVAGQGAYEQYF	many	TRBV29-1	TRBJ2-7	TRBD1
CATSRGDRGYEQYF	many	TRBV15	TRBJ2-7	TRBD1
CASSSGQLEAFF	many	TRBV5-1	TRBJ1-1	TRBD1
CASSFLPFSSGYQETQYF	many	TRBV11-2	TRBJ2-5	TRBD2
CASSYYPPPEQYF	many	TRBV6-2/TRBV6-3	TRBJ2-7	-
CASSLGVGYEQYF	-	TRBV7-2	TRBJ2-7	-
CASSLEVGSTEAFF	-	TRBV7-3	TRBJ1-1	-
CASYGSSNGYTF	many	TRBV6-1	TRBJ1-2	-
CASSFPRENSPLHF	many	TRBV7-9	TRBJ1-6	-
CAISVLDTGELFF	many	TRBV10-3	TRBJ2-2	-
CAWSVGSRGSPLHF	many	TRBV30	TRBJ1-6	-
CASSDPGGRGRNTEAFF	once	TRBV12-3/TRBV12-4	TRBJ1-1	TRBD1
CASSSRLGVTQYF	many	TRBV7-2	TRBJ2-5	-
CATSITRGPYEQYF	-	TRBV15	TRBJ2-7	-
CATRGTAMNTEAFF	many	TRBV24-1	TRBJ1-1	-
CASSSSGGDGETQYF	many	TRBV7-7	TRBJ2-5	-
CASSLTGGSGQPQHF	many	TRBV12-3/TRBV12-4	TRBJ1-5	TRBD1